The next 26 T cell receptor beta chains were all read from a single sample in a study of CD8 T cells in Susac syndrome. RNA in amounts of roughly 0.5 to 1 ug was reverse transcribed with random hexamers. One entry per CDR3 protein results from TCRdb running MiXCR on the immunoSEQ multiplex PCR reads. The profile covers about 240,000 distinct CDR3 sequences, with about 96% appearing a single time and approximately 0.1% taken by the ten largest. The sequencing sample was made of CD4+ T cells from PBMCs. The receptors were sampled from a human donor with Susac syndrome.

The chain joins TRBV29-1 to TRBJ2-2, with 7 bases that match TRBD2. Germline CDR1 is SQVTM and CDR2 is ANQGSEA. V shed 7 bases and J 4 bases; nucleotides not matched to a gene: 0. The CDR3 runs 11 residues. The CDR3 DNA sequence: TGCAGCGGGGGGGGCACCGGGGAGCTGTTTTTT. Protein sequence: CSGGGTGELFF.

The chain couples TRBV27 to TRBJ2-2, with unresolved D. Germline-derived CDR1 and CDR2 are MNHEY and SMNVEV (reference sequence). The CDR3 is 16 amino acids. The V end lost 8 bases, the J end lost 4 bases, and 20 bases lay between the germline ends. The CDR3 DNA is TGTGCCAGCCTCAAGAGGCCCGTGGGTGGCACCGGGGAGCTGTTTTTT. Residues: CASLKRPVGGTGELFF.

The chain uses TRBV4-1 and TRBJ2-7; 9 nucleotides agree with TRBD2. This CDR3 spans 13 amino acids. Germline CDR1 and CDR2: MGHRA and YSYEKL. Losses at the gene ends were 4 bases for V and 6 bases for J; bases not matched to a gene: 4. CDR3 protein: CASSRASGTEQYF. The CDR3 nucleotides read TGCGCCAGCAGCCGTGCTAGCGGGACCGAGCAGTACTTC.

The chain employs TRBV11-1 and TRBJ2-6; D call uncertain. Trimming took 6 bases from V and 0 from J, leaving 12 bases between them. Germline CDR1 reads SGHAT; CDR2 reads FQDESV (reference sequence). CDR3 length: 16 amino acids. CDR3 nucleotide sequence: TGTGCCAGCAGTTCTCCCGGGCTCTCTGGGGCCAACGTCCTGACTTTC. This encodes CASSSPGLSGANVLTF.

The chain carries TRBV20-1 and TRBJ2-5; 7 bases map to TRBD2. The CDR3 consists of 14 residues. The germline V gene has CDR1 DFQATT and CDR2 SNEGSKA (reference sequence). Trimming took 3 bases from V and 5 from J; bases not matched to a gene: 9. The CDR3 loop is CSARGGRAVETQYF. The CDR3 DNA is TGCAGTGCTAGGGGTGGGAGGGCCGTTGAGACCCAGTACTTC.

This chain links TRBV9 with TRBJ2-2, with D hard to call. This CDR3 spans 14 amino acids. CDR1 and CDR2 (germline): SGDLS, YYNGEE. The ends were cut back, 1 base at V and 4 bases at J, with 8 bases in the middle. The CDR3 loop reads CASSVRTSTGELFF. For the CDR3, the DNA is TGTGCCAGCAGCGTAAGAACAAGCACCGGGGAGCTGTTTTTT.

Comments on this clonotype: The junction does not match germline at one end; this may be a read error. The chain links TRBV20-1 to TRBJ1-5; D not certain. The germline V gene encodes CDR1 DFQATT and CDR2 SNEGSKA (reference sequence). This CDR3 contains 14 residues. CDR3 sequence: CSARDRDFNQPQHF. In DNA form, the CDR3 reads TGCAGTGCTAGAGATAGGGATTTCAATCAGCCCCAGCACTTT.

A single count supports this clonotype. The gene calls are TRBV3-1 and TRBJ2-5, with D hard to call. The germline gives CDR1 LGHDT, CDR2 YNNKEL (reference sequence). V was clipped by 0 bases and J by 5 bases, with 22 bases between them. There are 18 residues in the CDR3. CDR3 sequence (DNA): TGTGCCAGCAGCCAAGATGAAACCGCCCATCTGGGGATTGAGACCCAGTACTTC. It is translated as CASSQDETAHLGIETQYF.

The genes are TRBV30 and TRBJ2-1; weak D call: TRBD2 (6 bases). V lost 2 bases, J lost 5 bases, and 13 bases lay in between. The CDR3 extends over 14 amino acids. Germline CDR1 GTSNPN, CDR2 SVGIG (reference sequence). The CDR3 spells CAWSPPWRDNEQFF. CDR3 DNA sequence: TGTGCCTGGAGTCCCCCCTGGAGGGACAATGAGCAGTTCTTC.

V usage is TRBV6-2 or TRBV6-3 and J usage is TRBJ2-7; 7 positions agree with TRBD1. The V segment lost 7 bases and the J segment 3 bases; nucleotides outside the gene matches: 12. Germline values: CDR1 MNHEY, CDR2 SVGEGT. The CDR3 runs to 15 residues. Written as DNA, the CDR3 is TGTGCCAGCACGTCCCGGGACAGCAAAATCTACGAGCAGTACTTC. Protein sequence: CASTSRDSKIYEQYF.

The chain couples TRBV5-1 to TRBJ1-5; TRBD1 is a possible D gene (5 bases). This CDR3 comprises 14 residues. The V end was cut by 4 bases, the J end by 3 bases, with 11 bases between. The germline gives CDR1 SGHRS, CDR2 YFSETQ. Written as DNA, the CDR3 is TGCGCCAGCAGCGCGGGGGGACCCAATCAGCCCCAGCATTTT. Amino acids: CASSAGGPNQPQHF. Supplemented by reference TRBV5-1 and TRBJ1-5, the full variable domain reads KAGVTQTPRYLIKTRGQQVTLSCSPISGHRSVSWYQQTPGQGLQFLFEYFSETQRNKGNFPGRFSGRQFSNSRSEMNVSTLELGDSALYLCASSAGGPNQPQHFGDGTRLSIL.

The genes are TRBV2 and TRBJ2-5, with 13 nucleotides matching TRBD2. After removal of 4 bases from V and 4 bases from J, the junction contained 6 bases not matched to a gene. CDR1 is SNHLY, CDR2 FYNNEI, per germline. The CDR3 runs to 16 residues. CDR3 DNA: TGTGCCAGCAGTGCAGGACTAGCGGGAGCTGGAGAGACCCAGTACTTC. Translating it yields CASSAGLAGAGETQYF.

This clonotype was seen a few times. This chain connects TRBV7-3 to TRBJ2-7; D not certain. V lost 2 bases and J lost 4, with 9 bases in between. CDR1 and CDR2 (germline): SGHTA, FQGTGA. The CDR3 runs to 13 residues. In DNA, the CDR3 is TGTGCCAGCAGCTTATCTTCCGGGTACGAGCAGTACTTC. This codes for CASSLSSGYEQYF.

The chain couples TRBV30 to TRBJ1-2; D gene ambiguous. CDR3 size: 12 residues. Looked up from germline, CDR1 is GTSNPN and CDR2 is SVGIG (reference sequence). With 2 bases removed from V and 2 bases from J, the gap between germline ends came to 6 bases. The CDR3 coding sequence is TGTGCCTGGAGTACGATCAACTATGGCTACACCTTC. Translated, it gives CAWSTINYGYTF.

This chain links TRBV19 with TRBJ2-7; no clear D gene. This CDR3 is built from 14 residues. Trimming left V 7 bases short and J 5 bases short, with 18 bases between. The germline V gene encodes CDR1 LNHDA and CDR2 SQIVND (reference sequence). CDR3 nucleotide sequence: TGTGCCAGTACTACGGGCGCGGTCCCGAACGAGCAGTACTTC. Translating it yields CASTTGAVPNEQYF.

The chain couples TRBV3-1 to TRBJ1-1, with 10 nucleotides matching TRBD1. CDR3 length equals 13 residues. V trimming: 1 base; J trimming: 12 bases; junction bases outside the gene matches: 5. Germline loops: CDR1 LGHDT, CDR2 YNNKEL (reference sequence). CDR3 in DNA: TGTGCCAGCAGCCAAGTGACAGGGGGCTTACCTTTCTTT. This encodes CASSQVTGGLPFF.

The chain joins TRBV28 to TRBJ2-7, with D hard to call. Trimming left V 0 bases short and J 6 bases short, with 15 bases between. The CDR3 is 15 residues long. Per germline, CDR1 MDHEN and CDR2 SYDVKM. CDR3 sequence: CASSLWGKSIREQYF. In DNA form, the CDR3 reads TGTGCCAGCAGTTTATGGGGGAAGTCGATACGCGAGCAGTACTTC.

The CDR3 DNA follows: TGTGCCACCCCCTACGAGCAGTACTTC. This codes for CATPYEQYF. The chain employs TRBV25-1 and TRBJ2-7; unclear D gene. The CDR3 extends over 9 amino acids. V lost 10 bases and J 2 bases, leaving 3 bases between the germline ends. Germline values: CDR1 MGHDK, CDR2 SYGVNS.

The chain has TRBV7-6 and TRBJ2-1; TRBD2 aligns across 14 bases. In germline, CDR1 is SGHVS, CDR2 FNYEAQ. The CDR3 covers 20 residues. V dropped 2 bases and J dropped 7; count of bases not matched to a gene: 16. CDR3 nucleotide sequence: TGTGCCAGCAGCTTAAGGGGATCCGGGACTAGCGGGAGAAATGGTAATGAGCAGTTCTTC. Its protein product is CASSLRGSGTSGRNGNEQFF.

The chain is built from TRBV15 and TRBJ2-2; 7 nucleotides line up with TRBD1. CDR1 and CDR2 (germline): LNHNV, YYDKDF (reference sequence). With V trimmed by 4 bases and J by 1 base, 3 bases remained unmatched. The CDR3 is 15 residues long. CDR3 region: CATSTYRGNTGELFF. CDR3 DNA: TGTGCCACCAGCACCTACAGGGGGAACACCGGGGAGCTGTTTTTT.

This rearrangement joins TRBV28 to TRBJ2-7, with 7 nucleotides matching TRBD2. Trimming removed 6 bases from V and 3 bases from J; junction bases left unmatched: 2. Germline V CDR1 and CDR2: MDHEN, SYDVKM. CDR3 length: 12 amino acids. This CDR3 reads CASRPSGYEQYF. The CDR3, as DNA: TGTGCCAGCAGGCCTAGCGGCTACGAGCAGTACTTC.

CDR3: CASSQGPSGQGAAEQYF. In DNA form, the CDR3 reads TGTGCCAGCAGCCAAGGGCCTTCGGGACAGGGGGCTGCCGAGCAGTACTTC. The gene calls are TRBV4-2 and TRBJ2-7; 12 positions match TRBD1. V shed 1 base and J 6 bases; nucleotides not matched to a gene: 10. The CDR3 runs to 17 residues. Per the germline V gene, CDR1 is LGHNA and CDR2 is YNFKEQ.

The chain employs TRBV20-1 and TRBJ1-4; maybe TRBD1 (5 bases). Germline lookup yields CDR1 DFQATT and CDR2 SNEGSKA (reference sequence). Trimming took off 5 bases at V and 0 bases at J, with 16 bases between the two ends. This CDR3 contains 16 residues. The CDR3 DNA sequence: TGCAGTGCTGTGACGCTAGACAGAGCAACTAATGAAAAACTGTTTTTT. This sequence encodes CSAVTLDRATNEKLFF.

This chain joins TRBV30 and TRBJ1-1, with D unresolved. Germline CDR1 reads GTSNPN; CDR2 reads SVGIG (reference sequence). V was trimmed by 0 bases and J by 9 bases, leaving 8 bases between them. This CDR3 contains 11 residues. CDR3 in amino acids: CAWSVAQQAFF. The CDR3 nucleotides read TGTGCCTGGAGTGTAGCACAGCAAGCTTTCTTT.

The V and J genes are TRBV12-3 or TRBV12-4 and TRBJ2-7; perhaps TRBD1 as D (5 bases). Trimming took off 2 bases at V and 0 bases at J, with 20 bases between the two ends. This CDR3 has 18 amino acids. Written as DNA, the CDR3 is TGTGCCAGCAGTTTACTTCGTAGGGCAGGGCGTACCTCCTACGAGCAGTACTTC. Translating gives CASSLLRRAGRTSYEQYF.

This clonotype appeared a single time. The CDR3 is CASSPGQSYGELFF. CDR3 DNA: TGTGCCAGCAGCCCGGGACAGTCGTACGGGGAGCTGTTTTTT. The chain recombines TRBV5-6 with TRBJ2-2; 7 bases agree with TRBD1. J was trimmed by 7 bases and V by 4 bases; bases with no gene match: 7. CDR1 and CDR2 from the germline V gene are SGHDT and YYEEEE. The CDR3 is 14 amino acids. The variable domain in full, completed from reference TRBV5-6 and TRBJ2-2, reads DAGVTQSPTHLIKTRGQQVTLRCSPKSGHDTVSWYQQALGQGPQFIFQYYEEEERQRGNFPDRFSGHQFPNYSSELNVNALLLGDSALYLCASSPGQSYGELFFGEGSRLTVL.